This is a list of T cell receptor beta chains from one sample in a study of sequential checkpoint blockade in melanoma. The data were produced by immunoSEQ multiplex PCR, yet TCRdb's version contains in-frame clones alone and is incomplete. The table has 10,000 or so clones, about three quarters seen once. Material: CD8+ T cells sorted from blood (inferred from file names), obtained from a patient given nivolumab and ipilimumab in sequence. The receptors stem from a human donor with melanoma. CDR3s include the opening cysteine and the closing phenylalanine or tryptophan. Fields, in order: V gene, clone size, J gene, D gene, CDR3 DNA, CDR3 protein. D genes are given only for firm matches. Expanded clones get a size class; other rows say once, few or many, or leave the size out.

v_gene: TRBV6-1; abundance: .; j_gene: TRBJ1-6; d_gene: TRBD1; CDR3nt: TGTGCCAGCAGTGAAGCGGGGACAGGGGGTTCACCCCTCCACTTT; CDR3aa: CASSEAGTGGSPLHF
v_gene: TRBV6-1; abundance: .; j_gene: TRBJ2-6; d_gene: TRBD1; CDR3nt: TGTGCCAGCAGTGCAGGGGGTGGGGCCAACGTCCTGACTTTC; CDR3aa: CASSAGGGANVLTF
v_gene: TRBV6-4; abundance: .; j_gene: TRBJ1-2; d_gene: TRBD1; CDR3nt: TGTGCCAGCAGTGACTCGACACAGGGGAGCTATGGCTACACCTTC; CDR3aa: CASSDSTQGSYGYTF
v_gene: TRBV6-1; abundance: .; j_gene: TRBJ2-1; d_gene: .; CDR3nt: TGTGCCAGCAGTGACCTCCGGGAAGGGTTGAATGAGCAGTTCTTC; CDR3aa: CASSDLREGLNEQFF
v_gene: TRBV7-9; abundance: .; j_gene: TRBJ1-4; d_gene: TRBD1; CDR3nt: TGTGCCAGCAGCTTATCAGAACAGGGGGTGACTAATGAAAAACTGTTTTTT; CDR3aa: CASSLSEQGVTNEKLFF
v_gene: TRBV5-1; abundance: .; j_gene: TRBJ1-1; d_gene: .; CDR3nt: TGCGCCAGCAGCTTGGCAAGGGGGGGAACTGAAGCTTTCTTT; CDR3aa: CASSLARGGTEAFF
v_gene: TRBV27; abundance: .; j_gene: TRBJ2-5; d_gene: TRBD1; CDR3nt: TGTGCCAGCAGTCCGCGGACAGGGGCCCAAGAGACCCAGTACTTC; CDR3aa: CASSPRTGAQETQYF
v_gene: TRBV6-5; abundance: .; j_gene: TRBJ2-7; d_gene: .; CDR3nt: TGTGCCAGCAGTTACCCCAGCAGGGACGAGCAGTACTTC; CDR3aa: CASSYPSRDEQYF
v_gene: TRBV5-1; abundance: .; j_gene: TRBJ1-2; d_gene: .; CDR3nt: TGCGCCAGCAGATCCGGGACTCCCTATGGCTACACCTTC; CDR3aa: CASRSGTPYGYTF
v_gene: TRBV27; abundance: .; j_gene: TRBJ1-1; d_gene: .; CDR3nt: TGTGCCAGCTCCATTGACACGGTCGGGAACACTGAAGCTTTCTTT; CDR3aa: CASSIDTVGNTEAFF
v_gene: TRBV5-1; abundance: .; j_gene: TRBJ2-7; d_gene: .; CDR3nt: TGCGCCAGCGGCCCTCAGGGGGGAACCTCCGAGCAGTACTTC; CDR3aa: CASGPQGGTSEQYF
v_gene: TRBV5-6; abundance: .; j_gene: TRBJ2-7; d_gene: .; CDR3nt: TGTGCCAGCAGCCTAGACGGTAGTTACGAGCAGTACTTC; CDR3aa: CASSLDGSYEQYF
v_gene: TRBV4-1; abundance: .; j_gene: TRBJ2-7; d_gene: TRBD1; CDR3nt: TGCGCCAGCAGCCGACCGGGACAGGGGTGGGAGCAGTACTTC; CDR3aa: CASSRPGQGWEQYF
v_gene: TRBV5-4; abundance: medium-sized; j_gene: TRBJ1-1; d_gene: .; CDR3nt: TGTGCCAGCAGCTTCTTTGTGTCAGGGGCGGACACTGAAGCTTTCTTT; CDR3aa: CASSFFVSGADTEAFF
v_gene: TRBV29-1; abundance: few; j_gene: TRBJ1-1; d_gene: .; CDR3nt: TGCAGCGTGGTCCCGGGGGAGGTCCTGAACACTGAAGCTTTCTTT; CDR3aa: CSVVPGEVLNTEAFF
v_gene: TRBV15; abundance: .; j_gene: TRBJ1-1; d_gene: .; CDR3nt: TGTGCCACCAGCAGCCTCCAGGGGAACACTGAAGCTTTCTTT; CDR3aa: CATSSLQGNTEAFF
v_gene: TRBV27; abundance: .; j_gene: TRBJ2-5; d_gene: TRBD1; CDR3nt: TGTGCCAGCAGTACTTTACAGGGGATCCAAGAGACCCAGTACTTC; CDR3aa: CASSTLQGIQETQYF
v_gene: TRBV25-1; abundance: .; j_gene: TRBJ1-2; d_gene: .; CDR3nt: TGTGCCAGCAGTGATACAGGGTGGATTAATGGCTACACCTTC; CDR3aa: CASSDTGWINGYTF
v_gene: TRBV5-6; abundance: .; j_gene: TRBJ1-2; d_gene: TRBD1; CDR3nt: TGTGCCAGCAGCCTCAGGACAGGGTTTGGCTACACCTTC; CDR3aa: CASSLRTGFGYTF
v_gene: TRBV6-5; abundance: .; j_gene: TRBJ1-4; d_gene: TRBD1; CDR3nt: TGTGCCAGCAGCCTCTCAGGGGGGAATGAAAAACTGTTTTTT; CDR3aa: CASSLSGGNEKLFF
v_gene: TRBV28; abundance: .; j_gene: TRBJ1-4; d_gene: TRBD1; CDR3nt: TGTGCCAGCAGTTTACCAGGGGGTGGTGAAAAACTGTTTTTT; CDR3aa: CASSLPGGGEKLFF
v_gene: TRBV29-1; abundance: .; j_gene: TRBJ2-7; d_gene: TRBD2; CDR3nt: TGCAGCACTAGGGAGGGTTCCACCTACGAGCAGTACTTC; CDR3aa: CSTREGSTYEQYF
v_gene: TRBV7-9; abundance: .; j_gene: TRBJ2-5; d_gene: TRBD1; CDR3nt: TGTGCCAGCAGCTTAGCACAGGGGCCGGAGACCCAGTACTTC; CDR3aa: CASSLAQGPETQYF
v_gene: TRBV2; abundance: .; j_gene: TRBJ2-3; d_gene: TRBD2; CDR3nt: TGTGCCAGTAGGCGGACTAGCGGGGGATACACAGATACGCAGTATTTT; CDR3aa: CASRRTSGGYTDTQYF
v_gene: TRBV13; abundance: .; j_gene: TRBJ1-2; d_gene: .; CDR3nt: TGTGCCAGCAGCTCCCCAGGGTTCTATGGCTACACCTTC; CDR3aa: CASSSPGFYGYTF
v_gene: TRBV14; abundance: hyperexpanded; j_gene: TRBJ1-2; d_gene: .; CDR3nt: TGTGCCAGCAGCCAAGTTCCGGGAACTAACTATGGCTACACCTTC; CDR3aa: CASSQVPGTNYGYTF
v_gene: TRBV6-6; abundance: once; j_gene: TRBJ1-1; d_gene: TRBD1; CDR3nt: TGTGCCAGCAGTTACTCCGTACAGGGGATCACTGAAGCTTTCTTT; CDR3aa: CASSYSVQGITEAFF
v_gene: TRBV11-2; abundance: .; j_gene: TRBJ2-6; d_gene: TRBD1; CDR3nt: TGTGCCAGCAGCCGATACGACAGGGCTGGGGCCAACGTCCTGACTTTC; CDR3aa: CASSRYDRAGANVLTF
v_gene: TRBV6-4; abundance: few; j_gene: TRBJ1-1; d_gene: .; CDR3nt: TGTGCCAGCAGTGAGGGGAGGGGAAACACTGAAGCTTTCTTT; CDR3aa: CASSEGRGNTEAFF
v_gene: TRBV6-4; abundance: .; j_gene: TRBJ1-2; d_gene: TRBD1; CDR3nt: TGTGCCAGCAGTGATTTGGGGGGGACAGGAGACGGCTACACCTTC; CDR3aa: CASSDLGGTGDGYTF
v_gene: TRBV6-1; abundance: .; j_gene: TRBJ1-6; d_gene: .; CDR3nt: TGTGCCAGCAGTGAATTGACAGCCTTCCAGAGCTCCTATAATTCACCCCTCCACTTT; CDR3aa: CASSELTAFQSSYNSPLHF
v_gene: TRBV30; abundance: .; j_gene: TRBJ2-1; d_gene: .; CDR3nt: TGTGCCTCCTTCCAGGGAACCAAGCAGTTCTTC; CDR3aa: CASFQGTKQFF
v_gene: TRBV7-2; abundance: .; j_gene: TRBJ1-1; d_gene: .; CDR3nt: TGTGCCAGCAGCTCAACAGGGTACCCTGAAGCTTTCTTT; CDR3aa: CASSSTGYPEAFF